Below are 20 T cell receptor beta chains sequenced from a single sample in a study of blood T cell repertoires in COVID-19. TCRdb's table, derived via immunoSEQ multiplex PCR, lists solely in-frame clones and lacks some. The sample carries around 79,000 clones, roughly four fifths recorded once. Input material: peripheral blood. The source is a woman between 55 and 75 years old with acute or convalescent COVID-19.

V is TRBV6-1 and J is TRBJ2-7, with TRBD2 matching 8 bases. After removal of 3 bases from V and 6 bases from J, the junction contained 1 base not matched to a gene. Germline CDR1 and CDR2: MNHNS and SASEGT. The CDR3 is 12 residues long. The CDR3 here is CASSDAGGEQYF. CDR3 DNA sequence: TGTGCCAGCAGTGATGCGGGGGGCGAGCAGTACTTC.

The gene calls are TRBV19 and TRBJ2-6; perhaps TRBD1 as D (5 bases). Trimming shortened V by 5 bases and J by 4 bases, and 15 bases separated the two germline ends. This CDR3 comprises 16 residues. Germline V CDR1 and CDR2: LNHDA, SQIVND (reference sequence). CDR3 DNA: TGTGCCAGTAGTGTATTTGACAGCCGGGGGGCCAACGTCCTGACTTTC. Amino acids: CASSVFDSRGANVLTF. The full variable domain, with the rest looked up from reference TRBV19 and TRBJ2-6, is DGGITQSPKYLFRKEGQNVTLSCEQNLNHDAMYWYRQDPGQGLRLIYYSQIVNDFQKGDIAEGYSVSREKKESFPLTVTSAQKNPTAFYLCASSVFDSRGANVLTFGAGSRLTVL.

The chain links TRBV6-5 to TRBJ2-7, with 8 bases aligning to TRBD2. V gave up 6 bases and J gave up 2 bases; unmatched junction bases: 6. Germline values: CDR1 MNHEY, CDR2 SVGAGI. The CDR3 sequence is 14 residues long. The CDR3 loop reads CASRWTSSPYEQYF. In DNA, the CDR3 is TGTGCCAGCAGATGGACTAGCAGCCCCTACGAGCAGTACTTC.

The chain employs TRBV4-1 and TRBJ1-6; TRBD1 agrees at 7 bases. The CDR3 runs to 17 residues. V gave up 4 bases and J gave up 0 bases; unmatched junction bases: 6. CDR1 is MGHRA and CDR2 is YSYEKL in the germline V gene. For the CDR3, the DNA is TGCGCCAGCAGCCGCGGGACAGTGAGCTCCTATAATTCACCCCTCCACTTT. Its translation is CASSRGTVSSYNSPLHF.

The chain recombines TRBV19 with TRBJ1-3; D possibly corresponds to TRBD1 (5 bases). V lost 5 bases, J lost 0 bases, and 11 bases lay in between. CDR3 length: 15 amino acids. The germline CDR1 and CDR2 sequences are LNHDA and SQIVND (reference sequence). The CDR3 DNA sequence: TGTGCCAGTAGTGTTCTGACAGCCTCTGGAAACACCATATATTTT. This codes for CASSVLTASGNTIYF.

The V call is TRBV7-9, the J call TRBJ2-3; a weak D match, TRBD2 (5 bases). This CDR3 is 13 amino acids long. Germline assignment: CDR1 SEHNR and CDR2 FQNEAQ (reference sequence). The germline V and J ends were trimmed by 3 bases and 2 bases, with 6 bases remaining between them. The CDR3 DNA reads TGTGCCAGCAGCTTGACTACCACAGATACGCAGTATTTT. This encodes CASSLTTTDTQYF.

There are a few counts of this clone. CDR3 sequence reads: CASSLEPGGGEQYF. The CDR3 nucleotides read TGTGCCAGCAGCTTAGAGCCAGGGGGAGGAGAGCAGTACTTC. V and J are TRBV11-2 and TRBJ2-7; maybe TRBD1 (7 bases). The CDR3 loop spans 14 amino acids. The germline gives CDR1 SGHAT, CDR2 FQNNGV. V gave up 0 bases and J gave up 7 bases, with 13 bases separating them.

The CDR3 nucleotides are TGTGCCAGCAGCTTTAAAATAGCGGGGGTAAACACCGGGGAGCTGTTTTTT. The encoded protein is CASSFKIAGVNTGELFF. This chain uses TRBV7-3 with TRBJ2-2; 9 bases are shared with TRBD2. The CDR3 totals 17 residues. CDR1 is SGHTA and CDR2 is FQGTGA in the germline V gene. V lost 3 bases to trimming and J lost 2 bases; unmatched junction nucleotides: 7. The whole variable domain, filled in from reference TRBV7-3 and TRBJ2-2, reads GAGVSQTPSNKVTEKGKYVELRCDPISGHTALYWYRQSLGQGPEFLIYFQGTGAADDSGLPNDRFFAVRPEGSVSTLKIQRTERGDSAVYLCASSFKIAGVNTGELFFGEGSRLTVL.

The V call is TRBV7-9, the J call TRBJ1-2, with 8 bases fitting TRBD1. Germline CDR1 reads SEHNR; CDR2 reads FQNEAQ (reference sequence). The CDR3 spans 14 residues. V lost 5 bases, J lost 5 bases, and 7 bases stayed unmatched. CDR3 sequence (DNA): TGTGCCAGCAGCCCCGGGACAGGAATGTATGGCTACACCTTC. Translation gives CASSPGTGMYGYTF.

This clone has more than one count but fewer than ten. The germline gene is not matched at one end of the junction; a read error may be the cause. J is TRBJ2-7 and V is TRBV5-1, with D possibly matching TRBD2 (6 bases). The CDR3 sequence is 15 residues long. The germline V gene encodes CDR1 SGHRS and CDR2 YFSETQ. The CDR3 region is CASSFGDGGGYAQYF. CDR3 sequence (DNA): TGCGCCAGCAGCTTCGGGGACGGAGGAGGGTACGCGCAGTACTTC.

This clone was seen a few times. The CDR3 coding sequence is TGTGCCAGCAGGCCAGGACAGGGTGGCACTGAAGCTTTCTTT. Its translation is CASRPGQGGTEAFF. The V and J genes are TRBV6-5 and TRBJ1-1; 8 nucleotides align to TRBD1. The ends lost 6 bases at V and 4 bases at J; junction bases unmatched: 7. Germline V gene data show CDR1 as MNHEY and CDR2 as SVGAGI. This CDR3 spans 14 amino acids.

The chain recombines TRBV6-5 with TRBJ2-4, with D possibly TRBD1 on 5 matching bases. Germline CDR1 MNHEY, CDR2 SVGAGI. There are 14 residues in the CDR3. Trimming pared 2 bases from V and 1 base from J, leaving 6 bases between. Here the CDR3 reads CASSYGAAKNIQYF. CDR3 bases: TGTGCCAGCAGTTACGGGGCGGCCAAAAACATTCAGTACTTC.

This clone was found a few times. The chain recombines TRBV27 with TRBJ1-1; 10 positions match TRBD1. With V trimmed by 5 bases and J by 6 bases, 21 bases remained unmatched. The CDR3 spans 19 residues. CDR1 and CDR2 from the germline V gene are MNHEY and SMNVEV (reference sequence). The CDR3 loop reads CASSLRTGGIGGITAEAFF. DNA of the CDR3: TGTGCCAGCAGTCTTCGGACAGGGGGGATTGGGGGAATAACGGCTGAAGCTTTCTTT.

The chain is built from TRBV20-1 and TRBJ1-1; 7 positions agree with TRBD1. CDR3 size: 11 residues. CDR1 is DFQATT and CDR2 is SNEGSKA in the germline V gene (reference sequence). With 6 bases clipped from V and 7 bases from J, the junction kept 5 bases outside the gene matches. CDR3 loop: CSARRDSEAFF. The CDR3 DNA sequence: TGCAGTGCGAGAAGGGACAGTGAAGCTTTCTTT.

The chain carries TRBV4-1 and TRBJ1-2; 7 bases line up with TRBD1. The J segment lost 2 bases and the V segment lost 4 bases, leaving 4 bases of the junction unmatched. CDR1 and CDR2 from the germline V gene are MGHRA and YSYEKL. The CDR3 is 14 amino acids. The CDR3 nucleotides read TGCGCCAGCAGCCGACTGGACAGGAACTATGGCTACACCTTC. Translated: CASSRLDRNYGYTF.

The rearrangement joins TRBV7-9 to TRBJ2-3; the match to TRBD1 covers 7 bases. The CDR3 totals 16 residues. V lost 1 base, J lost 3 bases, and 7 bases stayed unmatched. CDR1 and CDR2 from the germline V gene are SEHNR and FQNEAQ (reference sequence). CDR3 loop: CASSLGGGERTDTQYF. As DNA, the CDR3 is TGTGCCAGCAGCTTAGGAGGGGGCGAAAGGACAGATACGCAGTATTTT.

J is TRBJ1-2 and V is TRBV2; 7 bases are a match to TRBD1. The trim removed 2 bases at V and 10 bases at J, leaving 16 bases unmatched. The germline CDR1 and CDR2 sequences are SNHLY and FYNNEI. The CDR3 has 16 residues. CDR3 residues: CASSETGQDWIQDYTF. The CDR3 DNA reads as TGTGCCAGCAGTGAAACCGGACAGGATTGGATTCAGGACTACACCTTC.

The gene calls are TRBV3-1 (or the pseudogene TRBV3-2) and TRBJ1-1; maybe TRBD1 (5 bases). The CDR3 is made up of 14 amino acids. Germline V gene lookup returns CDR1 LGHDT and CDR2 YNNKEL (reference sequence). Between the trimmed V and J ends, which lost 0 bases and 4 bases, there was a span of 9 bases. The CDR3 reads CASSQDWTPTEAFF. DNA for the CDR3: TGTGCCAGCAGCCAAGATTGGACACCCACTGAAGCTTTCTTT.

This rearrangement joins TRBV7-8 to TRBJ1-5; no clear D gene. Trimming shortened V by 6 bases and J by 4 bases, and 13 bases separated the two germline ends. Per germline, CDR1 SGHVS and CDR2 FQNEAQ. The CDR3 consists of 14 residues. The CDR3 DNA follows: TGTGCCAGCAGGGACCGGGGTCCTAATCAGCCCCAGCATTTT. Translation gives CASRDRGPNQPQHF. Drawing the rest from reference TRBV7-8 and TRBJ1-5, the complete variable domain is GAGVSQSPRYKVAKRGQDVALRCDPISGHVSLFWYQQALGQGPEFLTYFQNEAQLDKSGLPSDRFFAERPEGSVSTLKIQRTQQEDSAVYLCASRDRGPNQPQHFGDGTRLSIL.

The rearrangement links TRBV19 to TRBJ2-1; 9 positions agree with TRBD1. CDR3 length: 14 amino acids. Germline CDR1 is LNHDA and CDR2 is SQIVND (reference sequence). With V trimmed by 10 bases and J by 2 bases, 6 bases remained unmatched. The CDR3 sequence is CAINRDRAYNEQFF. The CDR3 bases are TGTGCCATCAACCGGGACAGGGCCTACAATGAGCAGTTCTTC.